This TCR beta chain originates from a study of CD8 T cells in Susac syndrome. Study-wide results and caveats: That the number of individuals in its TCR sequencing and HLA analysis was relatively small was acknowledged by the study.

Random hexamers were used to reverse transcribe the RNA input (about 0.5 to 1 ug). It was immunoSEQ multiplex PCR that amplified TCR beta CDR3 across 54 Vbeta and 13 Jbeta. TCRdb itself ran the immunoSEQ multiplex PCR reads through MiXCR, one entry per CDR3 protein. The sample yields a few hundred thousand distinct CDR3 sequences, over 75% seen once. CDR1 is SGDLS and CDR2 is YYNGEE in the germline V gene. Losses at the gene ends were 3 bases for V and 4 bases for J; bases not matched to a gene: 6. The CDR3 totals 14 residues. CD8+ and CD4+ T cells circulating in blood were sequenced for TCR beta. TEMRA cells were FACS-enriched, while CD8+ and CD4+ T cells were negatively isolated. Points on this clonotype: The antigen is undetermined.

This clonotype was sampled from a human donor with multiple sclerosis. The sequenced sample was CD8+ T cells from PBMCs. J is TRBJ2-5 and V is TRBV9, with TRBD1 matching over 7 bases. The CDR3 sequence: CASSGNRGLETQYF. In nucleotides, the CDR3 is TGTGCCAGCAGCGGTAACAGGGGTTTAGAGACCCAGTACTTC.